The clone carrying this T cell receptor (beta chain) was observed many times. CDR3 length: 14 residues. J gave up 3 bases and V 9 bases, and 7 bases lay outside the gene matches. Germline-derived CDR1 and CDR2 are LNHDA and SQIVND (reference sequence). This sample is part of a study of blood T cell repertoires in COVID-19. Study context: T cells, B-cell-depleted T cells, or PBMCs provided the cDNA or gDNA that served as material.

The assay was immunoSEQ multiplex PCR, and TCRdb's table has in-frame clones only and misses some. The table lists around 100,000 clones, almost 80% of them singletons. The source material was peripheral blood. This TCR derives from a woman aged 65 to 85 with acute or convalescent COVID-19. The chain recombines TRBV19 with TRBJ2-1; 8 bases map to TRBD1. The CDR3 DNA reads TGTGCCAGCACGCCGGGACAGGACTACAATGAGCAGTTCTTC. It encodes CASTPGQDYNEQFF.